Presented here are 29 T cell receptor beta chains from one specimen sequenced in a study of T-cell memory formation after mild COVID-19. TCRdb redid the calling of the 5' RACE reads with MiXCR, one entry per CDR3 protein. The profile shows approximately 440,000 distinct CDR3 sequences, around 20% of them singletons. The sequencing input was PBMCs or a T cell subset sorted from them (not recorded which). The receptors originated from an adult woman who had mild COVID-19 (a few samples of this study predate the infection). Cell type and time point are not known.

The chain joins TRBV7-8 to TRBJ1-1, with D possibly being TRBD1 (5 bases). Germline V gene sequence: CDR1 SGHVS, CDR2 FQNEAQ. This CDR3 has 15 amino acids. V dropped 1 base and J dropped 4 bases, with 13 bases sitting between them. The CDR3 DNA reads TGTGCCAGCAGCTTAGGAATGGGGGGAGGCACTGAAGCTTTCTTT. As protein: CASSLGMGGGTEAFF.

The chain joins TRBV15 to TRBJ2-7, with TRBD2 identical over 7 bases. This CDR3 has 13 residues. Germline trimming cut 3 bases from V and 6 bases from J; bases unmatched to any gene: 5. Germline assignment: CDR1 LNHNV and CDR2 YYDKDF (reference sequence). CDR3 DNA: TGTGCCACCAGCAGTCTACGGGGGGTCGAGCAGTACTTC. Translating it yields CATSSLRGVEQYF.

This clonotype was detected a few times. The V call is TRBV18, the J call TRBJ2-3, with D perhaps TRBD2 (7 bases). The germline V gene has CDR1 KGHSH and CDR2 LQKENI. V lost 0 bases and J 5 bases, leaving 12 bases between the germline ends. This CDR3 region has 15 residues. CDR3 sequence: CASSPPRGGGDTQYF. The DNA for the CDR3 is TGTGCCAGCTCACCACCGAGGGGGGGCGGAGATACGCAGTATTTT. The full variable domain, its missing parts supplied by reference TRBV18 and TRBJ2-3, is NAGVMQNPRHLVRRRGQEARLRCSPMKGHSHVYWYRQLPEEGLKFMVYLQKENIIDESGMPKERFSAEFPKEGPSILRIQQVVRGDSAAYFCASSPPRGGGDTQYFGPGTRLTVL.

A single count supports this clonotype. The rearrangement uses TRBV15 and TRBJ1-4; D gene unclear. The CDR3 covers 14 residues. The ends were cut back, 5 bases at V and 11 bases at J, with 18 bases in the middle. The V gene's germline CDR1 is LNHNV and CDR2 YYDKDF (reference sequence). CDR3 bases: TGTGCCACCAGCTCAGCGTCCCTCCGTCGTAAACTGTTTTTT. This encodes CATSSASLRRKLFF. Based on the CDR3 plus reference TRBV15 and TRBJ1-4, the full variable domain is DAMVIQNPRYQVTQFGKPVTLSCSQTLNHNVMYWYQQKSSQAPKLLFHYYDKDFNNEADTPDNFQSRRPNTSFCFLDIRSPGLGDTAMYLCATSSASLRRKLFFGSGTQLSVL.

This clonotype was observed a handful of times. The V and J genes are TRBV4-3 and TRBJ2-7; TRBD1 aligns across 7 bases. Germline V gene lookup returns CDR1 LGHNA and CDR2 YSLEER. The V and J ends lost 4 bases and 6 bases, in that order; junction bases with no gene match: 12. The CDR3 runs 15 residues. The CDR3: CASSRGQAGPAEQYF. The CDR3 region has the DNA TGCGCCAGCAGCCGAGGACAGGCCGGGCCGGCCGAGCAGTACTTC.

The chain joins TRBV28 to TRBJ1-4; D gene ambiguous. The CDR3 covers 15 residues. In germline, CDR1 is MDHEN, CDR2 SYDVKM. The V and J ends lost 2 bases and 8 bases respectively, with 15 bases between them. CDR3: CASSLETASGEKLFF. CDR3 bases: TGTGCCAGCAGTTTAGAAACCGCCTCGGGGGAAAAACTGTTTTTT.

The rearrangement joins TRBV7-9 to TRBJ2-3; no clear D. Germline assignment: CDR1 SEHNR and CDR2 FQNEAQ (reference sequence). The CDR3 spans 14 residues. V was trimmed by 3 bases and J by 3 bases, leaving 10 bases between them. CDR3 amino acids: CASSFELTTDTQYF. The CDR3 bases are TGTGCCAGCAGCTTCGAGTTAACTACAGATACGCAGTATTTT.

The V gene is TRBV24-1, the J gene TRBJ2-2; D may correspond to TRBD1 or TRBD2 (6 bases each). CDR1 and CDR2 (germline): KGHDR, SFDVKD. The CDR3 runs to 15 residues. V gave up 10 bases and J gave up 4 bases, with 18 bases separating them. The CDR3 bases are TGTGCCACGGGAGAGGGGGGATCGGCCACCGGGGAGCTGTTTTTT. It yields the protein CATGEGGSATGELFF.

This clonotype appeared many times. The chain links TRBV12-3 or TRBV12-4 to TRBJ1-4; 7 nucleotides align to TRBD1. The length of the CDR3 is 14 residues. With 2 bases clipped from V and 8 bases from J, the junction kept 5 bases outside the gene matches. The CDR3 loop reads CASSLRGLGEKLFF. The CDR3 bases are TGTGCCAGCAGTTTAAGGGGGCTCGGAGAAAAACTGTTTTTT.

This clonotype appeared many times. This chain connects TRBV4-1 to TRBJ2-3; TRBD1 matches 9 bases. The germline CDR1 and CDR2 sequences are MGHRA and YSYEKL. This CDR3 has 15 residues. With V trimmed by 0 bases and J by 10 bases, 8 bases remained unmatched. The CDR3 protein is CASSQDAGTGSPQYF. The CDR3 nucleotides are TGCGCCAGCAGCCAAGACGCCGGGACAGGGAGTCCGCAGTATTTT.

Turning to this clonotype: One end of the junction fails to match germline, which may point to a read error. Written as DNA, the CDR3 is TGTGCCAGCAGTATCCGAGGGGCAGATACGCAGTATTTT. Translation gives CASSIRGADTQYF. The rearrangement uses TRBV19 and TRBJ2-3, with D perhaps TRBD1 or TRBD2 (5 bases each). The CDR3 has 13 residues. Germline V gives CDR1 LNHDA, CDR2 SQIVND (reference sequence). The variable domain in full, with the rest retrieved from reference TRBV19 and TRBJ2-3, is DGGITQSPKYLFRKEGQNVTLSCEQNLNHDAMYWYRQDPGQGLRLIYYSQIVNDFQKGDIAEGYSVSREKKESFPLTVTSAQKNPTAFYLCASSIRGADTQYFGPGTRLTVL.

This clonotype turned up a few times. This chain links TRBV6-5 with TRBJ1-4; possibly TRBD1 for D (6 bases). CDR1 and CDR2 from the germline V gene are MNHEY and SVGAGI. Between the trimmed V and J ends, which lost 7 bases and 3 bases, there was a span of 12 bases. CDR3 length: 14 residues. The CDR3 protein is CASNRGGANEKLFF. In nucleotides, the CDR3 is TGTGCCAGCAATAGAGGGGGGGCTAATGAAAAACTGTTTTTT.

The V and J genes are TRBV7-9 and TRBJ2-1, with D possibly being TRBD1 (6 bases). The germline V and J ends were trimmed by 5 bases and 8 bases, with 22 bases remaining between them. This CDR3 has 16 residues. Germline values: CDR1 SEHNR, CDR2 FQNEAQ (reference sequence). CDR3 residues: CASSPVGLREGDEQFF. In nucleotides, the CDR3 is TGTGCCAGCAGCCCTGTTGGACTCCGCGAGGGGGATGAGCAGTTCTTC.

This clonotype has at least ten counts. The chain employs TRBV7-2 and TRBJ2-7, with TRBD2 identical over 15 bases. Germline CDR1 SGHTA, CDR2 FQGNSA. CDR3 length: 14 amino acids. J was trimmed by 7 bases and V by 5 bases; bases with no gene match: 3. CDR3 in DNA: TGTGCCAGCAGCCAGGGACTAGCGGGAGGTGAGCAGTACTTC. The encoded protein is CASSQGLAGGEQYF. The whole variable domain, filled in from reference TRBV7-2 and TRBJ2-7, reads GAGVSQSPSNKVTEKGKDVELRCDPISGHTALYWYRQSLGQGLEFLIYFQGNSAPDKSGLPSDRFSAERTGGSVSTLTIQRTQQEDSAVYLCASSQGLAGGEQYFGPGTRLTVT.

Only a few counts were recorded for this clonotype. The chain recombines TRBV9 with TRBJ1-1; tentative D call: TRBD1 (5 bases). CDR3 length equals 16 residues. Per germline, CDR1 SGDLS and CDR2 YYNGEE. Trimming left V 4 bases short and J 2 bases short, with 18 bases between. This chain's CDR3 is CASSHNRQRLNTEAFF. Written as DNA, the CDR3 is TGTGCCAGCAGCCATAACAGACAGCGCCTAAACACTGAAGCTTTCTTT.

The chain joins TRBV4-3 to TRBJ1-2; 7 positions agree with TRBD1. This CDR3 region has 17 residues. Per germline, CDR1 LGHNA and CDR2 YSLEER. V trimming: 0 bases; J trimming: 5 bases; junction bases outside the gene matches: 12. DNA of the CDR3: TGCGCCAGCAGCCAAGAGACAGGGCGAATGGCAAGATATGGCTACACCTTC. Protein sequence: CASSQETGRMARYGYTF.

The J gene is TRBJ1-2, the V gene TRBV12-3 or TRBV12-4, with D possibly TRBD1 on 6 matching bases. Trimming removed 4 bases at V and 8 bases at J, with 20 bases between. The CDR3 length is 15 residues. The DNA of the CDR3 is TGTGCCAGCAGTTATAGTGGGACATACGCGAGGGGCTACACCTTC. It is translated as CASSYSGTYARGYTF.

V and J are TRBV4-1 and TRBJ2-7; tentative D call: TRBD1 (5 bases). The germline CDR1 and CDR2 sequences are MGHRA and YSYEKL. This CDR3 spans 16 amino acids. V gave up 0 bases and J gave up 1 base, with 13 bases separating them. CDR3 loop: CASSQESPGLSYEQYF. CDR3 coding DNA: TGCGCCAGCAGCCAAGAGTCCCCAGGGTTGTCCTACGAGCAGTACTTC.

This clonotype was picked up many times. CDR3 coding DNA: TGTGCCAGCAGCCGGGGACTAGCGGACGTCTACGAGCAGTACTTC. This gives the protein CASSRGLADVYEQYF. V is TRBV14 and J is TRBJ2-7, with 11 bases lining up with TRBD2. The CDR3 extends over 15 amino acids. Germline V lookup: CDR1 SGHDN, CDR2 FVKESK. V gave up 4 bases and J gave up 3 bases; unmatched junction bases: 5.

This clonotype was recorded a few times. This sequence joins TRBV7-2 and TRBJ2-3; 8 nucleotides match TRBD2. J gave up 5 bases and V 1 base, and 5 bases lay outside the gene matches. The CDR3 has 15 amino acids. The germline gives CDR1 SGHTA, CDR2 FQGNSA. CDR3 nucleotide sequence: TGTGCCAGCAGCTTAGACGGGGGGGCTAAAGATACGCAGTATTTT. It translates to CASSLDGGAKDTQYF.

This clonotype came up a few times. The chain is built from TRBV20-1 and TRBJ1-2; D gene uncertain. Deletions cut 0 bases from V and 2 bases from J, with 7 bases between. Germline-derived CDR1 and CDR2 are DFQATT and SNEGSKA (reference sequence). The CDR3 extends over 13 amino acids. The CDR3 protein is CSARDLPNYGYTF. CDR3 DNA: TGCAGTGCTAGAGATTTGCCCAACTATGGCTACACCTTC.

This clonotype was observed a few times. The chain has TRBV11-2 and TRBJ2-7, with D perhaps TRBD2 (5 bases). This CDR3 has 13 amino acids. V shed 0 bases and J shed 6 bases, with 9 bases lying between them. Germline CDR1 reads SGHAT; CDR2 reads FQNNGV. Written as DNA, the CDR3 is TGTGCCAGCAGCTTAGAGCATCGGGGCGAGCAGTACTTC. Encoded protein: CASSLEHRGEQYF. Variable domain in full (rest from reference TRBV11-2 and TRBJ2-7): EAGVAQSPRYKIIEKRQSVAFWCNPISGHATLYWYQQILGQGPKLLIQFQNNGVVDDSQLPKDRFSAERLKGVDSTLKIQPAKLEDSAVYLCASSLEHRGEQYFGPGTRLTVT.

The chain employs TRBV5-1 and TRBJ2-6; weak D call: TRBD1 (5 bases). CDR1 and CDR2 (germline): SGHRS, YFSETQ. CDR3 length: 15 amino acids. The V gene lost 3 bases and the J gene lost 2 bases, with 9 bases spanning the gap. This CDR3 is CASSSDSAGANVLTF. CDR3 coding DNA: TGCGCCAGCAGCTCCGACAGTGCTGGGGCCAACGTCCTGACTTTC.

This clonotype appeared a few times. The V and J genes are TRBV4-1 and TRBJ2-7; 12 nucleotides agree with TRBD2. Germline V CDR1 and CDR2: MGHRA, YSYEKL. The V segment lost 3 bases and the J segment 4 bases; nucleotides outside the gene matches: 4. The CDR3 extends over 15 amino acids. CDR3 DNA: TGCGCCAGCAGCCATCAAACTAGCGGGGGGTACGAGCAGTACTTC. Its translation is CASSHQTSGGYEQYF.

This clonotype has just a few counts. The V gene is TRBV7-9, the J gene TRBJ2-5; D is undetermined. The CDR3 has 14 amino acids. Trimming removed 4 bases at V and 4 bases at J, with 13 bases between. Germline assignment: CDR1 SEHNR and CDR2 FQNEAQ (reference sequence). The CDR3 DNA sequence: TGTGCCAGCAGCTCCACCCTCAGCCGAGAGACCCAGTACTTC. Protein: CASSSTLSRETQYF.

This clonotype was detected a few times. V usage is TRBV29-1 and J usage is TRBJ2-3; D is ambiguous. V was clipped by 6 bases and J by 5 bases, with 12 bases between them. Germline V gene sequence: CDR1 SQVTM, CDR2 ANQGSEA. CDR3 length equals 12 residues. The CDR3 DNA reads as TGCAGCGTACGCCAAGCTGGAGATACGCAGTATTTT. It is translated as CSVRQAGDTQYF.

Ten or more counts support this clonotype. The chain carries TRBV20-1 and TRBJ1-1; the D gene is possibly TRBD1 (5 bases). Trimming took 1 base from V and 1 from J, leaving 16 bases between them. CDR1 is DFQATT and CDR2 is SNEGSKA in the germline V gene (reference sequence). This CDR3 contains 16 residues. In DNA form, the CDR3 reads TGCAGTGCTAGAGCGGGTGGCAGGGCCCCGAACACTGAAGCTTTCTTT. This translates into CSARAGGRAPNTEAFF.

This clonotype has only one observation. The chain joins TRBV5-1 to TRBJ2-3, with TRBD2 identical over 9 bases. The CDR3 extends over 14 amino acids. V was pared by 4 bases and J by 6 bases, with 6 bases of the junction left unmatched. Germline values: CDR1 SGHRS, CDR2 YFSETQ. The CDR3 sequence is CASSTWTSDDTQYF. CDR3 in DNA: TGCGCCAGCAGCACCTGGACTAGCGATGATACGCAGTATTTT.

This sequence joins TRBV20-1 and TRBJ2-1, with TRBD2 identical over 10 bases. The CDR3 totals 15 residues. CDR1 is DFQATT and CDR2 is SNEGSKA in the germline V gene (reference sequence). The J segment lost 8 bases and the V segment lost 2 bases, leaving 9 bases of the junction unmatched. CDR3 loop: CSARLPSGRRYEQFF. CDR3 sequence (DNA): TGCAGTGCTAGACTCCCTAGCGGGAGAAGGTATGAGCAGTTCTTC.